One sample yielded the 14 T cell receptor beta chains listed below, sequenced in a study of shared clonotypes between healthy human individuals. Measured with immunoSEQ multiplex PCR; TCRdb has only the in-frame clones, and not every one. The table shows around 1,100,000 clones, with 70% to 85% occurring only once. Sequenced material: memory CD4+ T cells from PBMCs. Subset meaning: CD45RA-negative fraction. The receptor source for this set is a man younger than 35 in good health. Some clones in this sample may be carry-over from other donors' samples.

V is TRBV9 and J is TRBJ2-3; perhaps TRBD2 as D (8 bases). V was pared by 4 bases and J by 0 bases, with 15 bases between. Germline CDR1 reads SGDLS; CDR2 reads YYNGEE. This CDR3 spans 16 amino acids. In DNA form, the CDR3 reads TGTGCCAGCAGCCCGGGAGGGGGCATGAGCACAGATACGCAGTATTTT. Translating it yields CASSPGGGMSTDTQYF.

This clone was seen repeatedly, ten times or more. V gene TRBV6-6 combines with J gene TRBJ2-5; the D gene is possibly TRBD2 (6 bases). The CDR3 extends over 14 amino acids. Germline CDR1 is MNHNY and CDR2 is SVGAGI (reference sequence). Trimming took 6 bases from V and 1 from J, leaving 12 bases between them. CDR3 DNA: TGTGCCAGCAGACAAACCGGGGGCCAAGAGACCCAGTACTTC. Its protein product is CASRQTGGQETQYF.

This clone was seen a few times. The rearrangement joins TRBV27 to TRBJ2-5; D remains ambiguous. The length of the CDR3 is 13 residues. CDR1 MNHEY and CDR2 SMNVEV come from the germline V gene (reference sequence). Trimming removed 2 bases at V and 4 bases at J, with 8 bases between. CDR3 DNA: TGTGCCAGCAGTTTAGGATGGGGAGAGACCCAGTACTTC. Translating gives CASSLGWGETQYF.

The chain links TRBV4-2 to TRBJ2-1; possible D gene TRBD2, 6 bases. The V end lost 4 bases, the J end lost 9 bases, and 22 bases lay between the germline ends. Germline V gene data show CDR1 as LGHNA and CDR2 as YNFKEQ. The length of the CDR3 is 16 residues. CDR3 DNA: TGTGCCAGCAGCCGAGTTTCTAGCGTTGATTTGGGTGAGCAGTTCTTC. This encodes CASSRVSSVDLGEQFF.

The J gene is TRBJ1-4, the V gene TRBV28, with D possibly TRBD1 on 5 matching bases. The germline CDR1 and CDR2 sequences are MDHEN and SYDVKM. Trimming pared 6 bases from V and 8 bases from J, leaving 13 bases between. The length of the CDR3 is 13 residues. The CDR3 bases are TGTGCCAGCAGCCGGGGCTTAGGCGAAAAACTGTTTTTT. Translated: CASSRGLGEKLFF.

The chain recombines TRBV2 with TRBJ2-5, with D perhaps matching TRBD2 (6 bases). Germline assignment: CDR1 SNHLY and CDR2 FYNNEI. Trimming cost V 10 bases and J 4 bases, with 16 bases left between them. The CDR3 is 13 amino acids. The CDR3 protein is CATIPGTRETQYF. The CDR3 region has the DNA TGTGCCACCATCCCCGGGACTCGAGAGACCCAGTACTTC.

This chain joins TRBV27 and TRBJ2-1; D may be TRBD2 (6 bases). Germline CDR1 is MNHEY and CDR2 is SMNVEV (reference sequence). Trimming cost V 3 bases and J 0 bases, with 18 bases left between them. The CDR3 extends over 18 amino acids. The CDR3 sequence: CASSFDWSGASSYNEQFF. CDR3 DNA: TGTGCCAGCAGTTTCGATTGGTCGGGAGCCAGCTCCTACAATGAGCAGTTCTTC.

Written as DNA, the CDR3 is TGTGCCAGCAGGCCCTGGGGGACAGGGGGTAATAATGAAAAACTGTTTTTT. It is translated as CASRPWGTGGNNEKLFF. The chain couples TRBV28 to TRBJ1-4; 11 bases are a match to TRBD1. The CDR3 length is 17 residues. Trimming at V came to 6 bases and at J to 4 bases, leaving 10 bases not matched to a gene. CDR1 and CDR2 from the germline V gene are MDHEN and SYDVKM.

This clone was observed a few times. The chain uses TRBV7-2 and TRBJ1-1, with 7 nucleotides matching TRBD1. J was trimmed by 4 bases and V by 5 bases; bases with no gene match: 4. CDR3 length: 13 amino acids. Germline V gives CDR1 SGHTA, CDR2 FQGNSA. Here the CDR3 reads CASSVWDSTEAFF. In nucleotides, the CDR3 is TGTGCCAGCAGCGTATGGGACAGCACTGAAGCTTTCTTT. Drawing the rest from reference TRBV7-2 and TRBJ1-1, the complete variable domain is GAGVSQSPSNKVTEKGKDVELRCDPISGHTALYWYRQSLGQGLEFLIYFQGNSAPDKSGLPSDRFSAERTGGSVSTLTIQRTQQEDSAVYLCASSVWDSTEAFFGQGTRLTVV.

V and J are TRBV5-6 and TRBJ2-2; D is possibly TRBD1 (5 bases). CDR1 is SGHDT and CDR2 is YYEEEE in the germline V gene. The CDR3 length is 14 residues. V was trimmed by 1 base and J by 3 bases, leaving 7 bases between them. CDR3 loop: CASSLPGYTGELFF. CDR3 DNA: TGTGCCAGCAGCTTGCCAGGGTACACCGGGGAGCTGTTTTTT.

V usage is TRBV9 and J usage is TRBJ2-3, with 9 bases matching TRBD2. CDR3 length: 16 amino acids. The V and J ends lost 4 bases and 3 bases, in that order; junction bases with no gene match: 9. CDR1 and CDR2 (germline): SGDLS, YYNGEE. The CDR3 spells CASSPGGLAGTDTQYF. In DNA, the CDR3 is TGTGCCAGCAGCCCAGGGGGGCTAGCGGGAACAGATACGCAGTATTTT.

V and J are TRBV19 and TRBJ2-3; weak D call: TRBD1 (6 bases). The CDR3 consists of 15 residues. Per germline, CDR1 LNHDA and CDR2 SQIVND (reference sequence). The ends were cut back, 4 bases at V and 2 bases at J, with 13 bases in the middle. CDR3 coding DNA: TGTGCCAGTAGTAGAACGACAGGAATCACAGATACGCAGTATTTT. It specifies CASSRTTGITDTQYF.

The chain links TRBV5-5 to TRBJ2-6, with a tentative D call TRBD1 (5 bases). Per germline, CDR1 SGHKS and CDR2 YYEKEE (reference sequence). CDR3 size: 17 residues. V was shortened by 4 bases and J by 0 bases, with 14 bases between the two germline ends. The CDR3 region has the DNA TGTGCCAGCAGCGTACCCAGGGCCCACTCTGGGGCCAACGTCCTGACTTTC. Translated, it gives CASSVPRAHSGANVLTF. Looking up the rest from reference TRBV5-5 and TRBJ2-6 gives the full variable domain: DAGVTQSPTHLIKTRGQQVTLRCSPISGHKSVSWYQQVLGQGPQFIFQYYEKEERGRGNFPDRFSARQFPNYSSELNVNALLLGDSALYLCASSVPRAHSGANVLTFGAGSRLTVL.

This sequence joins TRBV5-1 and TRBJ2-1; 11 bases map to TRBD2. With 7 bases clipped from V and 0 bases from J, the junction kept 3 bases outside the gene matches. Germline V gene sequence: CDR1 SGHRS, CDR2 YFSETQ. This CDR3 comprises 15 residues. CDR3 sequence: CASGLAGGSYNEQFF. Written as DNA, the CDR3 is TGCGCCAGCGGGCTAGCGGGAGGCTCCTACAATGAGCAGTTCTTC.